Listed below are T cell receptor beta chains from one sample, sequenced in a study of T cells expressing NK-cell markers. TCRdb re-called the 5' RACE reads; every CDR3 protein appears as one record, without DNA. This sample's table reports about 460,000 distinct CDR3 sequences. Input material: blood T cells: a sorted CD56 or NKG2C T cell subset, CD4+ or CD8+ T cells, or bulk PBMC T cells (not recorded which). The receptors originated from a woman aged 50 to 65 in good health. The CDR3 runs from the conserved cysteine through the conserved F or W.

j_call v_call cdr3_aa
TRBJ2-3 TRBV20-1 CSAPGAGVSPDTQYF
TRBJ2-2 TRBV9 CASSDLTRIGELFF
TRBJ2-3 TRBV14 CASSPQPTRTDTQYF
TRBJ1-4 TRBV29-1 CSVKRRGHNEKLFF
TRBJ2-1 TRBV5-1 CASSEEPGGWNEQFF
TRBJ2-5 TRBV7-8 CASSSPALLAQYF
TRBJ2-5 TRBV12-3/TRBV12-4 CASSLGGGFGETQYF
TRBJ2-3 TRBV10-3 CAIMRSGASTDTQYF
TRBJ1-5 TRBV20-1 CSAADGGDGEPQHF
TRBJ2-5 TRBV5-5 CASSNGLAGEETQYF
TRBJ1-2 TRBV12-3/TRBV12-4 CASRLGQGGFHGYTF
TRBJ2-3 TRBV6-1 CASSRDPGDTQYF
TRBJ2-7 TRBV12-3/TRBV12-4 CASSSVGTSGSRPYEQYF
TRBJ2-5 TRBV7-8 CAGGTRGNFGTQYF
TRBJ2-1 TRBV29-1 CSVRVPGTEQFF
TRBJ2-1 TRBV29-1 CSGGGGIAGGMVNEQFF
TRBJ2-7 TRBV13 CASRSAGTALGEQYF
TRBJ1-2 TRBV20-1 CSARGPPYGYTF
TRBJ2-1 TRBV12-3/TRBV12-4 CASSLERWEGYNEQFF
TRBJ2-7 TRBV9 CASSVASGSQGEQYF
TRBJ2-4 TRBV4-1 CASSPGLAGGMAKNIQYF
TRBJ2-1 TRBV7-2 CASSLNRASSYNEQFF
TRBJ2-1 TRBV5-1 CASSLVGVVRSNEQFF
TRBJ2-2 TRBV3-1 CASSQGEGRELFF
TRBJ1-6 TRBV27 CASSLLGPNSPLHF
TRBJ2-3 TRBV7-2 CASSLEALIWGAQYF
TRBJ1-3 TRBV5-1 CASSTGQGSGNTIYF
TRBJ1-1 TRBV5-1 CASSQRTGMETTEAFF
TRBJ2-2 TRBV5-6 CASSYAPGQTSTGELFF
TRBJ2-2 TRBV6-5 CASSYWGWGNTGELFF
TRBJ2-7 TRBV5-1 CASRGTYEQYF
TRBJ2-1 TRBV6-5 CASSQPGLRGEQFF
TRBJ2-7 TRBV10-3 CAISELTSGLHYEQYF
TRBJ2-7 TRBV30 CAWAGQGVYEQYF
TRBJ1-1 TRBV20-1 CSARDGRWTDNTEAFF
TRBJ2-1 TRBV18 CASSLREDNEQFF
TRBJ2-3 TRBV25-1 CASRSPGSADTQYF
TRBJ2-2 TRBV5-1 CASSTGLAGGTGELFF
TRBJ2-1 TRBV6-5 CASRSSGGEQFF
TRBJ2-7 TRBV6-5 CASRNLGSYEQYF
TRBJ2-7 TRBV20-1 CSARDSPLGPYEQYF
TRBJ1-1 TRBV3-1 CASSEGFAEAFF
TRBJ2-6 TRBV5-1 CASSPARLAGSSGANVLTF